This TCR beta chain was observed in a study of long-term antiretroviral therapy in people with HIV (dated by TCRdb to between 2021 and 2024). Notes on the research overall: The earliest samples were collected about a decade before the 2015 WHO recommendation for immediate ART, when ART was typically delayed until CD4 counts fell. A retrospective serial study tested whether changes in peripheral blood TRB repertoire composition and diversity were associated with ART initiation and durable HIV suppression. The cohort contributed fewer than 200 cryopreserved PBMC samples from 25 to 35 adults with confirmed HIV infection, collected serially over a mean of about six years (range 1-12). Of the roughly 30 participants with HIV, approximately 11 were female. No cross-contamination during QIAcube processing turned up in test extractions that ran a monoclonal T-cell line alongside 30 to 40 polyclonal samples. The study at large found these results: Inferences about post-ART repertoire changes are limited because no data were available on ART adherence, viral resistance or therapy changes. Because pre-ART samples had limited cell numbers, profiling was done on unsorted PBMC rather than on sorted CD4+ and CD8+ T cells. Expanded TRB clones identified before ART initiation dominated the repertoire at all time points, although this dominance fluctuated and declined in many PLHIV after ART. A significant increase in TRB diversity was found to be associated with ART initiation, although TRB diversity was observed to remain significantly below that of transplant donor controls even after long-term ART. Narrower CDR3 length ranges were observed in HIV repertoires than in controls, and an antigen-experienced repertoire with only a slight naive shift after ART was suggested by the network structure. The samples span the years 2004 to 2017, and the ART regimens used may be less effective than current regimens. Since PBMC availability was limited, sequencing covered only the TCR beta chain, with no alpha chain pairing.

Participants were included only if at least one PBMC sample before ART initiation and at least two post-ART samples were available. Treatment was received in the United States of America by all participants with HIV. Before DNA extraction, cryopreserved samples of roughly 0.95-10 million PBMC were thawed and washed. At the time of the earliest PBMC sample for each participant with HIV, ages ranged from about 23 to 60 years. PBMC samples from each participant spanned 1-4 timepoints before ART initiation and 2-8 timepoints after ART initiation, with a median of 7 samples. Serial HIV viral load, CD4+ T-cell count, ART history and demographic data were obtained for every participant. Using a Qiagen kit on a QIAcube, genomic DNA was extracted from unsorted PBMC, with samples processed in batches of 12. Points on this clone: No antigen is known for it. It has no much larger one-base neighbor in the sample; base qualities were not kept.

The germline V gene encodes CDR1 SGHTS and CDR2 YDEGEE. At the junction V is shortened by 4 bases and J by 8 bases; bases outside the gene matches: 9. There are 13 amino acids in the CDR3, from cysteine to phenylalanine inclusive. The DNA shown is the 39-base CDR3, in frame from base 1. The immunoSEQ hsTCRB v3.0 assay was used at survey level resolution to sequence the TRB variable region. A depth of 40,000-50,000 T-cell genomes per sample was targeted for TRB sequencing. An Illumina MiSeq with a v3 150-cycle kit was used to sequence the pooled TRB libraries. The paper's data handling went like this. Repertoire analysis was performed in R inside a reproducible Nextflow workflow that covered QC, data transformation and analysis. LymphoSeq2, an R package for exploring AIRR-Seq data, was used to implement custom analyses. A handful of samples that yielded fewer than 5000 total TRB sequences were excluded, so that 200 or so HIV repertoires were analyzed. Of the 188 retained HIV repertoires, over 55 were collected before and roughly 130 after ART initiation. Repertoires were downsampled to 5000 TRB nucleotide sequences, with summary statistics averaged over 100 downsampling iterations. TRB sequences were retained for analysis only if CDR3 regions of at least seven amino acids were present. Diversity was assessed using a clonality score derived from Shannon entropy and using the Gini coefficient. In repertoire networks, the top 5000 CDR3 amino acid sequences were linked whenever an edit distance of one separated two sequences. For TRB CDR3 amino acid sequences, GLIPH2 was used to predict antigen specificity groups and MHC restriction. To flag known associations with CMV, EBV, HIV or tissue antigens, CDR3 amino acid sequences were compared against VDJdb and McPAS-TCR. Pre-ART, post-ART and control groups were compared with Wilcoxon signed-rank tests and Holm-Bonferroni correction. TCRdb mirrors the immuneACCESS table, restricted to in-frame sequences. Some clones are absent from its copies; in checked studies, under half trace to an unresolved V gene, and the reason for the others is unknown. That table furnishes V, J and clone size, whereas the DNA furnished D and trimming. This sample holds nearly 50,000 clones; around 80% were observed only once. The ten most abundant clones make up around 3.2% of the sample.

This receptor was taken from a woman between 18 and 29 years old with HIV. The specimen comprised unsorted PBMCs, sampled 0.8 years after starting antiretroviral therapy. Rearrangement joined TRBV5-8 to TRBJ2-7, with 7 junctional bases fitting TRBD1. Here the CDR3 is given as CASSGLTGPKQYF. The base sequence is TGTGCCAGCAGCGGGTTGACAGGGCCGAAGCAGTACTTC.